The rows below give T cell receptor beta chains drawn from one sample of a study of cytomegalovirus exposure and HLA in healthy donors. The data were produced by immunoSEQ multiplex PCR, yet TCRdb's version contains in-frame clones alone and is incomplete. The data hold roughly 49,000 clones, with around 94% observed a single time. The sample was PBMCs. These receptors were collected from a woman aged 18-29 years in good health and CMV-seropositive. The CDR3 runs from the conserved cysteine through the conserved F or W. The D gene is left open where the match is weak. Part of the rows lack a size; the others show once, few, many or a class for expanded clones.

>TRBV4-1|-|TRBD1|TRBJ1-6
CASSQERGQGNSPLHF
TGCGCCAGCAGCCAAGAAAGGGGACAGGGTAATTCACCCCTCCACTTT
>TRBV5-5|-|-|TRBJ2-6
CASSKGVGANVLTF
TGTGCCAGCAGCAAAGGGGTTGGGGCCAACGTCCTGACTTTC
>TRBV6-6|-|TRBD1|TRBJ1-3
CASSYSDRGGNTIYF
TGTGCCAGCAGTTACTCTGACAGGGGCGGAAACACCATATATTTT
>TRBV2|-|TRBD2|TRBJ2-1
CASQTSGRGGEQFF
TGTGCCAGCCAGACTAGCGGGAGGGGAGGGGAGCAGTTCTTC
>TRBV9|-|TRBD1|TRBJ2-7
CASSPQAGGASYEQYF
TGTGCCAGCAGCCCTCAGGCAGGGGGCGCTTCTTACGAGCAGTACTTC
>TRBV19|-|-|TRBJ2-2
CASSSGAITGELFF
TGTGCCAGTAGTTCGGGAGCGATCACCGGGGAGCTGTTTTTT
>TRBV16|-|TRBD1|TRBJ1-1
CASSPRTGANTEAFF
TGTGCCAGCAGTCCCAGGACAGGAGCGAACACTGAAGCTTTCTTT
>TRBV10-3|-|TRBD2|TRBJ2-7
CAISESHPRLAAYEQYF
TGTGCCATCAGTGAGTCACACCCACGACTAGCGGCCTACGAGCAGTACTTC
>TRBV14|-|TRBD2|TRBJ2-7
CASSRAWLAGSYEQYF
TGTGCCAGCAGCCGCGCGTGGCTAGCGGGATCCTACGAGCAGTACTTC
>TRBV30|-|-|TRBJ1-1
CAWRLSRRDTEAFF
TGTGCCTGGAGACTTTCCCGGAGGGACACTGAAGCTTTCTTT
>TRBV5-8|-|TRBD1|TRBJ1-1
CASSLKGLGQGARRTEAFF
TGTGCCAGCAGCTTGAAAGGGCTGGGACAGGGGGCAAGGAGAACTGAAGCTTTCTTT
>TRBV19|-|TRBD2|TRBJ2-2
CASSIDSIGLAGNTGELFF
TGTGCCAGTAGTATAGATTCTATCGGACTAGCGGGAAACACCGGGGAGCTGTTTTTT
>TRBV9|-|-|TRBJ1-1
CASSSQSQGGVPEAFF
TGTGCCAGCAGCTCTCAGTCACAGGGTGGGGTTCCTGAAGCTTTCTTT
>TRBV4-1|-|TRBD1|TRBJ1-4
CASSPRDSTFSTNEKLFF
TGCGCCAGCAGCCCCCGGGACAGCACCTTTTCAACTAATGAAAAACTGTTTTTT
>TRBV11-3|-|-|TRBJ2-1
CASSLVLSSSYNEQFF
TGTGCCAGCAGCTTAGTTCTGTCTAGCTCCTACAATGAGCAGTTCTTC
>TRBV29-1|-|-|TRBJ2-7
CSVEDAGLREQYF
TGCAGCGTTGAAGACGCGGGCCTAAGGGAGCAGTACTTC
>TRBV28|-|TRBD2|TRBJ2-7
CASSLSAGGYEQYF
TGTGCCAGCAGTTTGTCAGCGGGAGGCTACGAGCAGTACTTC
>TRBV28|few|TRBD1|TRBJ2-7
CASRAGQGYEQYF
TGTGCCAGCAGGGCGGGACAGGGTTACGAGCAGTACTTC
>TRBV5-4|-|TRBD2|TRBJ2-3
CASSSGTSGTIGADTQYF
TGTGCCAGCAGCTCCGGGACTAGCGGGACCATCGGGGCAGATACGCAGTATTTT
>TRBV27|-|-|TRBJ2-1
CASSLLSGRRYNEQFF
TGTGCCAGCAGTTTATTGTCCGGGAGACGCTACAATGAGCAGTTCTTC
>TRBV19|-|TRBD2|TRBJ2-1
CASSIFGLAVYNEQFF
TGTGCCAGTAGTATATTTGGACTAGCGGTCTACAATGAGCAGTTCTTC
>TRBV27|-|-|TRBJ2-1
CASSLSPTDEQFF
TGTGCCAGCAGTTTATCGCCCACAGATGAGCAGTTCTTC
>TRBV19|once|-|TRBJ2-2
CASSIARGFANTGELFF
TGTGCCAGTAGTATAGCTCGGGGATTCGCGAACACCGGGGAGCTGTTTTTT
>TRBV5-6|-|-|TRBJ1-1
CASNTDTNTEAFF
TGTGCCAGCAACACTGACACGAACACTGAAGCTTTCTTT
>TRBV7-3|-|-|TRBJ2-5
CASSLNHDWGRETQYF
TGTGCCAGCAGCTTAAACCACGACTGGGGGCGGGAGACCCAGTACTTC
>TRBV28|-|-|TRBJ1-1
CASIQGNLNTEAFF
TGTGCCAGCATACAGGGAAATCTGAACACTGAAGCTTTCTTT
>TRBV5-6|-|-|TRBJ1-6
CASSLAIRVNSPLHF
TGTGCCAGCAGCTTGGCCATCCGGGTAAATTCACCCCTCCACTTT
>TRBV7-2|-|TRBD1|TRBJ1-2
CASSLVTGGNYGYTF
TGTGCCAGCAGCTTAGTAACAGGGGGTAACTATGGCTACACCTTC
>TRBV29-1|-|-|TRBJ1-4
CSVERTEGEKLFF
TGCAGCGTTGAGAGGACAGAGGGTGAAAAACTGTTTTTT
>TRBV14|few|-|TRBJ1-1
CASSQGVQGTEAFF
TGTGCCAGCAGCCAAGGGGTACAGGGAACTGAAGCTTTCTTT
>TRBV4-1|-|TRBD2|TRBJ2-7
CASSQAGGSYEQYF
TGCGCCAGCAGCCAAGCCGGGGGGAGCTACGAGCAGTACTTC
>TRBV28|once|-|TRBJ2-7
CASTLGRGDINEQYF
TGTGCCAGCACCTTGGGGAGAGGGGACATCAACGAGCAGTACTTC
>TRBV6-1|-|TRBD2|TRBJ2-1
CASNRLAGYNEQFF
TGTGCCAGCAACCGGCTAGCGGGCTACAATGAGCAGTTCTTC
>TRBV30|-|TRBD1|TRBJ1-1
CAWSVRDRAYTEAFF
TGTGCCTGGAGTGTAAGGGACAGGGCCTACACTGAAGCTTTCTTT
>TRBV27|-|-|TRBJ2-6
CASSYQGGVGPGANVLTF
TGTGCCAGCAGCTACCAGGGGGGAGTGGGCCCTGGGGCCAACGTCCTGACTTTC
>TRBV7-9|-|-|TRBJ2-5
CASSFALAQETQYF
TGTGCCAGCAGCTTCGCCCTAGCCCAAGAGACCCAGTACTTC
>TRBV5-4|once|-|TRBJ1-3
CASSFYLIQGIGNTIYF
TGTGCCAGCAGCTTCTACTTAATTCAGGGGATCGGAAACACCATATATTTT